Listed here are 7 T cell receptor beta chains from one sample, sequenced in a study of Ad26.COV2.S vaccination and SARS-CoV-2 variants. Treatment given: about 20 received Ad26.COV2.S at low or high dose, single or two shots; about 5 received placebo; per-sample allocation not given. Vaccine and placebo recipients were sampled on day 63 after the first injection. Clones were sequenced by immunoSEQ multiplex PCR, and TCRdb holds only the in-frame ones, with some missing. The data show 410,000 or so clones, 92% seen once. The material sequenced was peripheral blood, taken in a trial of Ad26.COV2.S vaccine versus placebo. The origin of the receptors is a person between 18 and 65 years old who received the Ad26.COV2.S COVID-19 vaccine or a placebo.

The rearrangement uses TRBV30 and TRBJ1-1; 7 nucleotides agree with TRBD1. V lost 1 base, J lost 1 base, and 3 bases stayed unmatched. This CDR3 is built from 14 residues. Germline CDR1 reads GTSNPN; CDR2 reads SVGIG (reference sequence). The CDR3 DNA reads as TGTGCCTGGAGTGGCGGACAGGCGAACACTGAAGCTTTCTTT. Its translation: CAWSGGQANTEAFF.

CDR3 in DNA: TGTGCCAGCAGAAGAGGGGGAGACAAGTTTTACGAGCAGTACTTC. Amino acid sequence: CASRRGGDKFYEQYF. This sequence joins TRBV6-5 and TRBJ2-7, with D possibly matching TRBD1 (6 bases). Between the trimmed V and J ends, which lost 6 bases and 4 bases, there was a span of 19 bases. Germline CDR1 reads MNHEY; CDR2 reads SVGAGI. There are 15 residues in the CDR3.

This chain uses TRBV6-2 or TRBV6-3 with TRBJ2-5, with D uncertain. With 1 base removed from V and 5 bases from J, the gap between germline ends came to 8 bases. This CDR3 spans 13 amino acids. Germline loops: CDR1 MNHEY, CDR2 SVGEGT. The CDR3 nucleotides read TGTGCCAGCAGTTACTATGCCCCCGAGACCCAGTACTTC. As protein: CASSYYAPETQYF.

For the CDR3, the DNA is TGTGCCACCAGCAGCCGCGTCTGGGTTAATCAGCCCCAGCATTTT. This gives the protein CATSSRVWVNQPQHF. The chain has TRBV15 and TRBJ1-5; D unresolved. CDR3 length equals 15 residues. Germline CDR1 reads LNHNV; CDR2 reads YYDKDF (reference sequence). The ends were cut back, 3 bases at V and 4 bases at J, with 13 bases in the middle. Together with reference TRBV15 and TRBJ1-5, the CDR3 gives the full variable domain: DAMVIQNPRYQVTQFGKPVTLSCSQTLNHNVMYWYQQKSSQAPKLLFHYYDKDFNNEADTPDNFQSRRPNTSFCFLDIRSPGLGDTAMYLCATSSRVWVNQPQHFGDGTRLSIL.

The gene calls are TRBV27 and TRBJ1-2, with D maybe TRBD1 (6 bases). In germline, CDR1 is MNHEY, CDR2 SMNVEV (reference sequence). The ends were cut back, 6 bases at V and 3 bases at J, with 14 bases in the middle. This CDR3 is 14 amino acids long. CDR3 sequence reads: CASRTDRQDYGYTF. The CDR3 bases are TGTGCCAGCAGAACTGACAGACAGGACTATGGCTACACCTTC.

The genes are TRBV2 and TRBJ2-2; 11 bases fit TRBD1. V was clipped by 9 bases and J by 6 bases; unmatched bases: 6. This CDR3 spans 14 amino acids. Germline V gene lookup returns CDR1 SNHLY and CDR2 FYNNEI. The CDR3 loop is CASYRDRGSGELFF. The CDR3 nucleotides read TGTGCCAGTTACCGGGACAGGGGGTCCGGGGAGCTGTTTTTT.

The chain joins TRBV5-6 to TRBJ1-2; TRBD1 matches at 7 bases. This CDR3 comprises 15 residues. V shed 6 bases and J 4 bases; nucleotides not matched to a gene: 12. The germline CDR1 and CDR2 sequences are SGHDT and YYEEEE. CDR3 region: CASTQFVQGIYGYTF. The CDR3 DNA reads as TGTGCCAGCACCCAATTCGTACAGGGGATCTATGGCTACACCTTC.